This T cell receptor (beta chain) originates from a study of response to subunit inactivated influenza vaccine (dated by TCRdb to the late 2010s). Looking at the study overall: Deep quantitative T cell receptor repertoire profiling was used in the study to track responses to a trivalent subunit inactivated influenza vaccine.

Comments on this clonotype: Its antigen target is currently unknown. It has no much larger one-base neighbor in the sample; base qualities were not kept.

The method was RT-PCR. TCRdb records Illumina HiSeq 2500 as the sequencer. Through fastp at Q25 and MiXCR, TCRdb rebuilt clones from the public reads, retaining in-frame beta chains. Each entry is one CDR3 protein sequence, shown with its most common DNA and genes. A total of about 780,000 distinct CDR3 sequences appear in this sample, approximately 18% of them only once. The ten largest clones represent about a tenth of the sample. Results the study describes overall, beyond this receptor: According to the authors, only a limited number of new T cells may be recruited by each seasonal influenza vaccination.

Germline trimming amounts to 3 bases on V and 5 bases on J, with 9 as the count of junction bases outside the gene matches. CDR3 length: 15 amino acids, cysteine to phenylalanine. Only the CDR3 portion is preserved as DNA: 45 bases, with reading frame beginning at the first base. CDR1 and CDR2 are read off the germline V gene as KGHSH and LQKENI. The sample was PBMCs from blood, taken around 5 days after vaccination. The TCR was taken from a man between 45 and 60 years old who received an inactivated influenza vaccine. Donor details come from another sample of the same person, matched by shared clones. The V and J genes are TRBV18 and TRBJ1-2; the junction holds 7 bases that match TRBD1. This receptor carries the CDR3 CASSPREGTAYGYTF. The nucleotide sequence is TGTGCCAGCTCACCCCGAGAAGGGACAGCTTATGGCTACACCTTC.